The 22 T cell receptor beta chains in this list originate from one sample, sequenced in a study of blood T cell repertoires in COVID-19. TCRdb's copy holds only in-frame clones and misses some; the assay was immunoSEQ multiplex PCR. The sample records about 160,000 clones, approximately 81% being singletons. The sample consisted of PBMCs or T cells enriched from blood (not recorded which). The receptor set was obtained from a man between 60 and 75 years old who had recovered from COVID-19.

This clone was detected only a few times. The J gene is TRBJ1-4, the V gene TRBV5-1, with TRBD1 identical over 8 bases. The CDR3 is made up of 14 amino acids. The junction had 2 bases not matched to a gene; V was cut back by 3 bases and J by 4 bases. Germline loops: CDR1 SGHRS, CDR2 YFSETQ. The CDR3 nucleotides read TGCGCCAGCAGCTCACAGGGGGGTAATGAAAAACTGTTTTTT. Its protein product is CASSSQGGNEKLFF.

This CDR3 is CASTWTTQSYEQYF. CDR3 nucleotides: TGTGCCAGCACCTGGACTACCCAATCCTACGAGCAGTACTTC. The J gene is TRBJ2-7, the V gene TRBV6-5; TRBD2 might be the D (6 bases). Looked up from germline, CDR1 is MNHEY and CDR2 is SVGAGI. This CDR3 comprises 14 residues. V lost 7 bases to trimming and J lost 1 base, with 14 bases between them.

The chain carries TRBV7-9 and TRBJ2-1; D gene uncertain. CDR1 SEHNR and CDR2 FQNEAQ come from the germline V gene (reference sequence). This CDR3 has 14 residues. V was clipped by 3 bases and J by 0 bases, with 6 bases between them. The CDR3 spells CASSFESSYNEQFF. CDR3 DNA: TGTGCCAGCAGCTTTGAGAGCTCCTACAATGAGCAGTTCTTC.

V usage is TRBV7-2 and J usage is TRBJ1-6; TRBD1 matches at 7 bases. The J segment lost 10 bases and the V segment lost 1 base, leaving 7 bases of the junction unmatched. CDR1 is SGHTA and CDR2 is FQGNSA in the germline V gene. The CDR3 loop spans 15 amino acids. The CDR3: CASSLVGRGESPLHF. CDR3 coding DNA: TGTGCCAGCAGCTTAGTCGGCAGGGGGGAATCACCCCTCCACTTT.

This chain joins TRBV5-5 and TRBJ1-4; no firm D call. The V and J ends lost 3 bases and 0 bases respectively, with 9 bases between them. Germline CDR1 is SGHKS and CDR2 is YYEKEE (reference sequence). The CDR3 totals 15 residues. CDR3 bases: TGTGCCAGCAGCTCTATCGGGACAACTAATGAAAAACTGTTTTTT. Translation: CASSSIGTTNEKLFF.

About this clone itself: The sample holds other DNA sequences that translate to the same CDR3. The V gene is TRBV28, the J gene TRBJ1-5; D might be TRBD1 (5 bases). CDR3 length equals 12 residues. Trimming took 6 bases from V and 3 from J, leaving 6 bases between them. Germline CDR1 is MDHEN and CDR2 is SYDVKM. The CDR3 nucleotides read TGTGCCAGCAGGGGGCCCAATCAGCCCCAGCATTTT. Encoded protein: CASRGPNQPQHF.

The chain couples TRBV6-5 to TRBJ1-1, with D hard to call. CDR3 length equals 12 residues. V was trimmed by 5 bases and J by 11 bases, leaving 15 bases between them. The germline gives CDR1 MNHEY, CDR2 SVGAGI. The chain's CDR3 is CASSNLGSAAFF. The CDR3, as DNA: TGTGCCAGCAGTAACCTAGGATCTGCGGCTTTCTTT.

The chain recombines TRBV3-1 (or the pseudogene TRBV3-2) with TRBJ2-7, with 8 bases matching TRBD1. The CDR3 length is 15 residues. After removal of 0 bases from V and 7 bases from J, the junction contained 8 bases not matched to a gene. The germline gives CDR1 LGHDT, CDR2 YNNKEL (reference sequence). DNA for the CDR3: TGTGCCAGCAGCCAAGATTTCCAGGGGGCGCGGGAGCAGTACTTC. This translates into CASSQDFQGAREQYF.

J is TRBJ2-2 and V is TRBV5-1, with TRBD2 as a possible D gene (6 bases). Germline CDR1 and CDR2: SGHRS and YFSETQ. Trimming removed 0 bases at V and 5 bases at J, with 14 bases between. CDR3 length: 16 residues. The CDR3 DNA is TGCGCCAGCAGCTTGGGAGGTGGAGGGCGAACCGGGGAGCTGTTTTTT. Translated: CASSLGGGGRTGELFF.

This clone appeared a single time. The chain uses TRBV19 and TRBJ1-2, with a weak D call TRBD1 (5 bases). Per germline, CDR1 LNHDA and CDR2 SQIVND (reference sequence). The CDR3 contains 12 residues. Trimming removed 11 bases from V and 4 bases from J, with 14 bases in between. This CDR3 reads CAAGRGVYGYTF. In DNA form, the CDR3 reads TGTGCCGCGGGGCGCGGAGTCTATGGCTACACCTTC.

CDR3 sequence reads: CASSLPRPRDAKNIQYF. The CDR3 DNA follows: TGTGCCAGCAGCTTGCCGCGGCCCAGGGATGCCAAAAACATTCAGTACTTC. The gene calls are TRBV5-5 and TRBJ2-4, with D possibly matching TRBD1 (5 bases). The CDR3 is made up of 17 amino acids. V lost 1 base to trimming and J lost 1 base, with 15 bases between them. Germline V CDR1 and CDR2: SGHKS, YYEKEE (reference sequence).

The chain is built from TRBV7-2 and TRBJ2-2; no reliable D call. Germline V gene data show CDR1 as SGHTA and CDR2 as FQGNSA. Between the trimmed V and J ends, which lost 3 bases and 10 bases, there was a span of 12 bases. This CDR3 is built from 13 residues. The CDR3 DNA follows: TGTGCCAGCAGCTTTCCAATCGCGGTGGAGCTGTTTTTT. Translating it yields CASSFPIAVELFF.

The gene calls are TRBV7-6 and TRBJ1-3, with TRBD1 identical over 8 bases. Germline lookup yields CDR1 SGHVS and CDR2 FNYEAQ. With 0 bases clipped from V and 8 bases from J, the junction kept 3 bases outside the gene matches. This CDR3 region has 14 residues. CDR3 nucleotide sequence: TGTGCCAGCAGCTTAGCGCAGGGGGCTGACACCATATATTTT. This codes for CASSLAQGADTIYF.

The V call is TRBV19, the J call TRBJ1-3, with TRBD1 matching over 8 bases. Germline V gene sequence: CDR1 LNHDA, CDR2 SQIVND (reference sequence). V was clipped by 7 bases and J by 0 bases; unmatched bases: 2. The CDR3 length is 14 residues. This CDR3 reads CASNRGSSGNTIYF. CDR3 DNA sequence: TGTGCCAGTAACAGGGGGAGCTCTGGAAACACCATATATTTT.

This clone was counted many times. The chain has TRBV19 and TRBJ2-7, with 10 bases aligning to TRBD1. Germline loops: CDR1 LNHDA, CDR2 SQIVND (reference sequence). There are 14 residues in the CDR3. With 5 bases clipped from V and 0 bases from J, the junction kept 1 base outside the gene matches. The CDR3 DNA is TGTGCCAGTAGTCGGGACAGGGGCTCCTACGAGCAGTACTTC. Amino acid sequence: CASSRDRGSYEQYF.

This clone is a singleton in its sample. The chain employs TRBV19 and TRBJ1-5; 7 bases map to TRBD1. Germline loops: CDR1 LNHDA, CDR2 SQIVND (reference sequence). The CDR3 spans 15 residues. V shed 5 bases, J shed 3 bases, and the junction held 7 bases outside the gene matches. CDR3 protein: CASSPTGTVNQPQHF. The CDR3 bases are TGTGCCAGTAGTCCGACCGGGACAGTCAATCAGCCCCAGCATTTT.

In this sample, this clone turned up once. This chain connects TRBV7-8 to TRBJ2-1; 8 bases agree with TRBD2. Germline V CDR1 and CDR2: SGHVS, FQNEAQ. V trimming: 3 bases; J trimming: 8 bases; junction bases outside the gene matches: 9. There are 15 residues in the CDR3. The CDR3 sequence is CASSFVLAGIDEQFF. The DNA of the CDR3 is TGTGCCAGCAGCTTCGTCTTAGCGGGAATAGATGAGCAGTTCTTC.

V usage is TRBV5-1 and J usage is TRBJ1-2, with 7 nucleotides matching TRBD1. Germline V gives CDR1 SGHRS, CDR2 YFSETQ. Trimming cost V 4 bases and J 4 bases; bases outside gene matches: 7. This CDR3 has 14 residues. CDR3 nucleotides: TGCGCCAGCAGCGTAGGGGGCTTCGGCTATGGCTACACCTTC. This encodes CASSVGGFGYGYTF.

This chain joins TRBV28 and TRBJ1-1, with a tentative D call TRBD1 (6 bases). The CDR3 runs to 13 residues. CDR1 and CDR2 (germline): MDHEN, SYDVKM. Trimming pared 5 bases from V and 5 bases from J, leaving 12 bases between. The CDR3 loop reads CASSLTGRTEAFF. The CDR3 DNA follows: TGTGCCAGCAGTCTAACAGGGAGAACTGAAGCTTTCTTT.

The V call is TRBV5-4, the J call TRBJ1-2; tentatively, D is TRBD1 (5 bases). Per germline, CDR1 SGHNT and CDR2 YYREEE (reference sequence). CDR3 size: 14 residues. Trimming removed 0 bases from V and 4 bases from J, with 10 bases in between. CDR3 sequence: CASSLDGRAYGYTF. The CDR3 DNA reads TGTGCCAGCAGCTTGGATGGCAGGGCCTATGGCTACACCTTC.

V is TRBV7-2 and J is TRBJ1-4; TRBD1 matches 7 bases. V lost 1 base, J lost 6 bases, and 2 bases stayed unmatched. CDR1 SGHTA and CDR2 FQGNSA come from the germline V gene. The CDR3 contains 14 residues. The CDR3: CASSLVTGDEKLFF. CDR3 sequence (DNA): TGTGCCAGCAGCTTAGTTACAGGGGATGAAAAACTGTTTTTT.

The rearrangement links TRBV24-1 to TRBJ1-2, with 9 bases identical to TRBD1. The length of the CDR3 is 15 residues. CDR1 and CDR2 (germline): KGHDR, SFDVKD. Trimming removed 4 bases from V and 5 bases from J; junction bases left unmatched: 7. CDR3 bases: TGTGCCACCAGTGACGAGGGACAGGGTGTTTATGGCTACACCTTC. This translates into CATSDEGQGVYGYTF.